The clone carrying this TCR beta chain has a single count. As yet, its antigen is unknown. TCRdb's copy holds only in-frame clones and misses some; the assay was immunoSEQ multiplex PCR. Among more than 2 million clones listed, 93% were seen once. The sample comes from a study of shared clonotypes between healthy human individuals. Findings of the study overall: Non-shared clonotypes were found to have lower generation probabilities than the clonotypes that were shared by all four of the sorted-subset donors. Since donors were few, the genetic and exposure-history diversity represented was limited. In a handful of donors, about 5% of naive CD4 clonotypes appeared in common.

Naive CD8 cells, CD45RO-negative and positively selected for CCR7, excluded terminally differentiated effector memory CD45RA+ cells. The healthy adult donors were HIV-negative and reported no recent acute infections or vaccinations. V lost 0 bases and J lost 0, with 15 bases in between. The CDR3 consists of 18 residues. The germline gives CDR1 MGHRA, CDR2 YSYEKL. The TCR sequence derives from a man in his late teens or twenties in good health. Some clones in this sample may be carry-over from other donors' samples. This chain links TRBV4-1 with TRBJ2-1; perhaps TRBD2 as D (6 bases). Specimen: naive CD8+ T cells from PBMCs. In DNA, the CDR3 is TGCGCCAGCAGCCAAGATACAGCTAGCGCAAGCTCCTACAATGAGCAGTTCTTC. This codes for CASSQDTASASSYNEQFF.